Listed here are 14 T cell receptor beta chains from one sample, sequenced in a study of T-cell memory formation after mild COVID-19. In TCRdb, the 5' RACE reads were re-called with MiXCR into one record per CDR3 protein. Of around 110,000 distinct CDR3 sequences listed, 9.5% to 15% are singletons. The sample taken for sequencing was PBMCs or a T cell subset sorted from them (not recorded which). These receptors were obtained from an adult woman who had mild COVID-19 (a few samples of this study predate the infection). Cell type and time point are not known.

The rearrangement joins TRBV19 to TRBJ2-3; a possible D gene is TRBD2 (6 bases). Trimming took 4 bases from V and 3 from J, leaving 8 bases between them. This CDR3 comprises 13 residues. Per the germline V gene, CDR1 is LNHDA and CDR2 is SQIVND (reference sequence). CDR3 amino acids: CASSNAGTDTQYF. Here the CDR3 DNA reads TGTGCCAGTAGTAATGCGGGGACAGATACGCAGTATTTT.

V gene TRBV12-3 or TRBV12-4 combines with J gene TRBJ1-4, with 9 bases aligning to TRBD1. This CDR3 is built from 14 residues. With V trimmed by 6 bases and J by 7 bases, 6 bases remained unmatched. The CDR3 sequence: CASSRTGGFEKLFF. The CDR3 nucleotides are TGTGCCAGCAGCCGTACAGGGGGCTTTGAAAAACTGTTTTTT.

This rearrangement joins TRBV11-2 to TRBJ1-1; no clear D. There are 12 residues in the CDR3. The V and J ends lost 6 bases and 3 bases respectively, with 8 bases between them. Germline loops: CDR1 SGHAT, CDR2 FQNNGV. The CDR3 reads CASRNQYTEAFF. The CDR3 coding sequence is TGTGCCAGCAGAAATCAGTACACTGAAGCTTTCTTT.

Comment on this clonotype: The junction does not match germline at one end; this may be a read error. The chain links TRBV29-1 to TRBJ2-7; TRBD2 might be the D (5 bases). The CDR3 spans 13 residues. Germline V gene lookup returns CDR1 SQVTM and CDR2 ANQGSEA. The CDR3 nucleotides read TGCAGCGTCGAAGCGGTTGGTGGTTACGAGCAGTACTTC. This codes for CSVEAVGGYEQYF.

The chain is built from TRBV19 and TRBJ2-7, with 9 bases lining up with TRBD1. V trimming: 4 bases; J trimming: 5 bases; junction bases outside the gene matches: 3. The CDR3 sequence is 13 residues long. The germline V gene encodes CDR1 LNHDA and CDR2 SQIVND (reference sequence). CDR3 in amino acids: CASSTTGGHEQYF. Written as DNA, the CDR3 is TGTGCCAGTAGTACTACAGGGGGCCACGAGCAGTACTTC.

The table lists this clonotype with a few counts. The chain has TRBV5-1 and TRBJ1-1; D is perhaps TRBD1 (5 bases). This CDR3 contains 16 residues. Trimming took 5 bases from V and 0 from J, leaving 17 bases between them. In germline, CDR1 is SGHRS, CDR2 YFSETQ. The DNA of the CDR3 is TGCGCCAGCAGTCGAGACAGCCTTAGGGTGAACACTGAAGCTTTCTTT. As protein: CASSRDSLRVNTEAFF.

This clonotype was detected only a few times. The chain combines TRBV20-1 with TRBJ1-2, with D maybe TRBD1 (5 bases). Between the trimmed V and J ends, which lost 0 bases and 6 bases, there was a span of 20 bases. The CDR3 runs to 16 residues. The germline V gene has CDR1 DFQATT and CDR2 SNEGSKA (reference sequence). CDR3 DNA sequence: TGCAGTGCTAGAGATATCGGGCAAAGGGGCGCAAATGGCTACACCTTC. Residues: CSARDIGQRGANGYTF.

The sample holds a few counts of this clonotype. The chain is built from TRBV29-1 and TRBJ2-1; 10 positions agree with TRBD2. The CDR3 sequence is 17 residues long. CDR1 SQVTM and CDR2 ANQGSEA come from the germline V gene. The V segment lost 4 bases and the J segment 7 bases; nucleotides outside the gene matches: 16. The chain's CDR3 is CSVVVLAGDNIGNEQFF. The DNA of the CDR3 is TGCAGCGTTGTTGTGCTAGCGGGAGACAATATAGGAAATGAGCAGTTCTTC.

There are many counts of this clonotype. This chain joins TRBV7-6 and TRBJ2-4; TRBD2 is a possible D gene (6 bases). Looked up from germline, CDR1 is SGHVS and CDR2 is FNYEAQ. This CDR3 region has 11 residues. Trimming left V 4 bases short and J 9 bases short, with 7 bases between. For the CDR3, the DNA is TGTGCCAGCAGCTCCGGGAGCATTCAGTACTTC. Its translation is CASSSGSIQYF.

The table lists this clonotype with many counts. CDR3 coding DNA: TGTGCCAGCAGTCAGGCTAGCGAACCAAGCATGAACACTGAAGCTTTCTTT. It translates to CASSQASEPSMNTEAFF. This rearrangement joins TRBV12-3 or TRBV12-4 to TRBJ1-1, with D hard to call. V dropped 5 bases and J dropped 0 bases, with 19 bases sitting between them. The CDR3 contains 17 residues.

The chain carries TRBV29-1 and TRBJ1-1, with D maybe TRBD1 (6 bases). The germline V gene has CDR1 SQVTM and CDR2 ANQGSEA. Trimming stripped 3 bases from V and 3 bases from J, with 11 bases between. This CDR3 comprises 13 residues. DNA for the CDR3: TGCAGCGTTGAGTCCGGGACACACACTGAAGCTTTCTTT. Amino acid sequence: CSVESGTHTEAFF.

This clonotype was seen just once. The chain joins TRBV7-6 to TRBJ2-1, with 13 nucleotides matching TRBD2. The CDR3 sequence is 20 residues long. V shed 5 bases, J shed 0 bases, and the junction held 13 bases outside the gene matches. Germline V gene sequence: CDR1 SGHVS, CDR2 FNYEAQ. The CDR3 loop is CASSATSPLAGGSSYNEQFF. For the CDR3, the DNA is TGTGCCAGCAGCGCCACGTCGCCACTAGCGGGGGGGAGCTCCTACAATGAGCAGTTCTTC. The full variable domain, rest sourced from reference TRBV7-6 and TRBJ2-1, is GAGVSQSPRYKVTKRGQDVALRCDPISGHVSLYWYRQALGQGPEFLTYFNYEAQQDKSGLPNDRFSAERPEGSISTLTIQRTEQRDSAMYRCASSATSPLAGGSSYNEQFFGPGTRLTVL.

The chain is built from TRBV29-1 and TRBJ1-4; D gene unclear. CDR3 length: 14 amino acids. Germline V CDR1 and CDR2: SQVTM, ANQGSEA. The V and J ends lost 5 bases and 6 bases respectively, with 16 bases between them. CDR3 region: CSVIGESFDEKLFF. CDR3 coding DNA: TGCAGCGTTATTGGAGAATCCTTCGATGAAAAACTGTTTTTT. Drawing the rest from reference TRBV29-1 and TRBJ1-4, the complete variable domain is SAVISQKPSRDICQRGTSLTIQCQVDSQVTMMFWYRQQPGQSLTLIATANQGSEATYESGFVIDKFPISRPNLTFSTLTVSNMSPEDSSIYLCSVIGESFDEKLFFGSGTQLSVL.

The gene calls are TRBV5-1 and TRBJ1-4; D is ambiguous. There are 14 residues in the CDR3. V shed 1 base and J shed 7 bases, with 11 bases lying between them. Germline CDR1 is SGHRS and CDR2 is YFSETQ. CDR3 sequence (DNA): TGCGCCAGCAGCTTGCTGGGGATGACTGAAAAACTGTTTTTT. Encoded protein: CASSLLGMTEKLFF.